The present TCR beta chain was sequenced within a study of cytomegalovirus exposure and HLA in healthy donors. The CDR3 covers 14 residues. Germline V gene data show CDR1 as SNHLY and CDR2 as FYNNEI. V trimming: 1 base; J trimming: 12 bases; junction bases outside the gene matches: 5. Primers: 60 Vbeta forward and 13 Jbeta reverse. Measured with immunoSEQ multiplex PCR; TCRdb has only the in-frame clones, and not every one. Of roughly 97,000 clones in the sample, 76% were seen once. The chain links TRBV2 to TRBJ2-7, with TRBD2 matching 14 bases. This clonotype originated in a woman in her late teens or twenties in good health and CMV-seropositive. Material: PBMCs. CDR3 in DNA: TGTGCCAGCAGTGAAGGACTAGCGGGAGGGGATCGGTACTTC. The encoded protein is CASSEGLAGGDRYF.